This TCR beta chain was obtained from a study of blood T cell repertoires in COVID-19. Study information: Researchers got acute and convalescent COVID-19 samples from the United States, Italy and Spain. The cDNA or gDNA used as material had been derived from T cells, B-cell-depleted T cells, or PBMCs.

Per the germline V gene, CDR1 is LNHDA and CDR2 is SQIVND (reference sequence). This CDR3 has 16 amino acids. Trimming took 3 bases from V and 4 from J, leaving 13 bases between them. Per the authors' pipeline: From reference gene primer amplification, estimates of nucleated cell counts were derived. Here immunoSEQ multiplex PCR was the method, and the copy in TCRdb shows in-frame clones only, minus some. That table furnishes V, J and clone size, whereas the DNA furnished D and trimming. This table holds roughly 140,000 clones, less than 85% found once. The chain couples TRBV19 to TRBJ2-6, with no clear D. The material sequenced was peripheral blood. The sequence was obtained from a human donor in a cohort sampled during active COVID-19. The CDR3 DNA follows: TGTGCCAGTAGTATGGGTCTTTTGGGCGGGGCCAACGTCCTGACTTTC. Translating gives CASSMGLLGGANVLTF.